The 29 T cell receptor beta chains below were found in one sample sequenced in a study of blood T cell repertoires in COVID-19. Profiled with immunoSEQ multiplex PCR; TCRdb holds only in-frame clones, not every one. The table has roughly 70,000 clones, approximately 78% seen once; the top ten hold 4% to 5.5%. The sequencing input was peripheral blood. The receptors come from a woman older than 75 with active or convalescent COVID-19.

This clone was picked up a small number of times. The chain recombines TRBV7-2 with TRBJ1-1, with D hard to call. V gave up 2 bases and J gave up 0 bases, with 10 bases separating them. CDR1 is SGHTA, CDR2 FQGNSA, per germline. The CDR3 runs to 15 residues. CDR3 residues: CASSLFPGMNTEAFF. CDR3 nucleotide sequence: TGTGCCAGCAGCTTATTTCCAGGCATGAACACTGAAGCTTTCTTT.

This rearrangement joins TRBV5-1 to TRBJ1-4; maybe TRBD1 (6 bases). The CDR3 loop spans 15 amino acids. V was pared by 0 bases and J by 7 bases, with 13 bases between. The germline V gene has CDR1 SGHRS and CDR2 YFSETQ. CDR3 coding DNA: TGCGCCAGCAGCTTGGGTCAGGGGTTTTTTGAAAAACTGTTTTTT. Amino acids: CASSLGQGFFEKLFF. Looking up the rest from reference TRBV5-1 and TRBJ1-4 gives the full variable domain: KAGVTQTPRYLIKTRGQQVTLSCSPISGHRSVSWYQQTPGQGLQFLFEYFSETQRNKGNFPGRFSGRQFSNSRSEMNVSTLELGDSALYLCASSLGQGFFEKLFFGSGTQLSVL.

This sequence joins TRBV7-2 and TRBJ2-2; D is undetermined. Between the trimmed V and J ends, which lost 2 bases and 0 bases, there was a span of 7 bases. There are 15 residues in the CDR3. Germline values: CDR1 SGHTA, CDR2 FQGNSA. This chain's CDR3 is CASSLSFANTGELFF. The DNA for the CDR3 is TGTGCCAGCAGCTTAAGCTTTGCGAACACCGGGGAGCTGTTTTTT.

The chain combines TRBV5-1 with TRBJ1-5; D is perhaps TRBD1 (5 bases). Germline V gene sequence: CDR1 SGHRS, CDR2 YFSETQ. CDR3 size: 15 residues. V lost 7 bases, J lost 3 bases, and 17 bases lay in between. The CDR3 region has the DNA TGCGCCAGCCGTCCTATACCAGGGTCCAATCAGCCCCAGCATTTT. Residues: CASRPIPGSNQPQHF. Supplemented by reference TRBV5-1 and TRBJ1-5, the full variable domain reads KAGVTQTPRYLIKTRGQQVTLSCSPISGHRSVSWYQQTPGQGLQFLFEYFSETQRNKGNFPGRFSGRQFSNSRSEMNVSTLELGDSALYLCASRPIPGSNQPQHFGDGTRLSIL.

The chain employs TRBV7-2 and TRBJ2-7; 7 nucleotides match TRBD2. The CDR3 sequence is 15 residues long. The germline gives CDR1 SGHTA, CDR2 FQGNSA. With V trimmed by 6 bases and J by 2 bases, 10 bases remained unmatched. This CDR3 reads CASSLTPGGPYEQYF. Written as DNA, the CDR3 is TGTGCCAGCAGTTTAACACCGGGGGGACCCTACGAGCAGTACTTC.

The V call is TRBV10-3, the J call TRBJ1-1, with a tentative D call TRBD1 (6 bases). Trimming removed 5 bases from V and 4 bases from J, with 11 bases in between. CDR3 length: 13 amino acids. The germline gives CDR1 ENHRY, CDR2 SYGVKD. The CDR3 nucleotides read TGTGCCATCAGTTTCGACAGGAGCACTGAAGCTTTCTTT. It encodes CAISFDRSTEAFF.

There are a few counts of this clone. This chain links TRBV5-1 with TRBJ2-1, with 11 nucleotides matching TRBD1. The CDR3 has 15 amino acids. Looked up from germline, CDR1 is SGHRS and CDR2 is YFSETQ. The V and J ends lost 4 bases and 4 bases, in that order; junction bases with no gene match: 4. In nucleotides, the CDR3 is TGCGCCAGCAGCCTGGACAGGGGGCCTTACAATGAGCAGTTCTTC. It encodes CASSLDRGPYNEQFF.

The chain recombines TRBV7-9 with TRBJ2-3, with 9 bases matching TRBD2. This CDR3 contains 16 residues. Trimming took 5 bases from V and 2 from J; bases not matched to a gene: 8. Germline assignment: CDR1 SEHNR and CDR2 FQNEAQ (reference sequence). CDR3 in amino acids: CASSPKGTSLTDTQYF. In nucleotides, the CDR3 is TGTGCCAGCAGCCCCAAGGGGACTAGCCTCACAGATACGCAGTATTTT.

This chain links TRBV7-2 with TRBJ1-1; possibly TRBD1 for D (6 bases). The V end was cut by 3 bases, the J end by 1 base, with 9 bases between. Germline V gene data show CDR1 as SGHTA and CDR2 as FQGNSA. The CDR3 length is 14 residues. CDR3 in DNA: TGTGCCAGCAGCTTGGGACACGGGAACACTGAAGCTTTCTTT. Encoded protein: CASSLGHGNTEAFF.

The chain recombines TRBV7-2 with TRBJ1-5; 9 nucleotides line up with TRBD1. The CDR3 runs 18 residues. V shed 1 base and J 4 bases; nucleotides not matched to a gene: 11. Germline V gene sequence: CDR1 SGHTA, CDR2 FQGNSA. The CDR3 DNA reads as TGTGCCAGCAGCTTAGGCGCTGGGGGACAGGGAGGGAATCAGCCCCAGCATTTT. Its translation: CASSLGAGGQGGNQPQHF.

This clone was detected a few times. V and J are TRBV2 and TRBJ1-3; no reliable D call. CDR1 and CDR2 (germline): SNHLY, FYNNEI. CDR3 size: 15 residues. The V and J ends lost 2 bases and 1 base respectively, with 9 bases between them. The CDR3 protein is CASSEWAVSGNTIYF. CDR3 DNA sequence: TGTGCCAGCAGTGAATGGGCAGTTTCTGGAAACACCATATATTTT.

V and J are TRBV27 and TRBJ2-5; 10 bases map to TRBD1. Germline-derived CDR1 and CDR2 are MNHEY and SMNVEV (reference sequence). With V trimmed by 4 bases and J by 4 bases, 3 bases remained unmatched. The CDR3 is made up of 14 amino acids. CDR3 protein: CASSSGQGGETQYF. The CDR3 coding sequence is TGTGCCAGCAGTTCCGGACAGGGGGGAGAGACCCAGTACTTC.

The V and J genes are TRBV25-1 and TRBJ2-5; 11 nucleotides match TRBD2. The V segment lost 5 bases and the J segment 6 bases; nucleotides outside the gene matches: 8. CDR3 size: 15 residues. The germline gives CDR1 MGHDK, CDR2 SYGVNS. CDR3 nucleotides: TGTGCCAGCAGTTCTGGACTAGCGGGTGGGAAGACCCAGTACTTC. Amino acid sequence: CASSSGLAGGKTQYF.

The chain couples TRBV5-1 to TRBJ2-2; 11 nucleotides agree with TRBD1. The V segment lost 4 bases and the J segment 7 bases; nucleotides outside the gene matches: 6. Germline V gives CDR1 SGHRS, CDR2 YFSETQ. The CDR3 is 15 amino acids. This CDR3 reads CASSSRTGGIGELFF. In DNA form, the CDR3 reads TGCGCCAGCAGCAGCAGGACAGGGGGCATCGGGGAGCTGTTTTTT.

The chain combines TRBV9 with TRBJ2-2, with 9 bases aligning to TRBD2. Germline CDR1 SGDLS, CDR2 YYNGEE. The length of the CDR3 is 16 residues. V lost 4 bases to trimming and J lost 3 bases; unmatched junction nucleotides: 7. The CDR3 protein is CASSSRGLAYTGELFF. The CDR3 nucleotides are TGTGCCAGCAGCTCCAGGGGACTAGCCTACACCGGGGAGCTGTTTTTT. The variable domain in full, completed from reference TRBV9 and TRBJ2-2, reads DSGVTQTPKHLITATGQRVTLRCSPRSGDLSVYWYQQSLDQGLQFLIQYYNGEERAKGNILERFSAQQFPDLHSELNLSSLELGDSALYFCASSSRGLAYTGELFFGEGSRLTVL.

This chain joins TRBV6-6 and TRBJ2-7, with a possible D match to TRBD2 (5 bases). Germline-derived CDR1 and CDR2 are MNHNY and SVGAGI (reference sequence). Trimming cost V 7 bases and J 3 bases, with 13 bases left between them. There are 13 residues in the CDR3. In DNA, the CDR3 is TGTGCCAGCACCCCTGACGGGATCTACGAGCAGTACTTC. Amino acid sequence: CASTPDGIYEQYF.

CDR3 in DNA: TGTGCCAGCAGCTTAGGGCAGGGGACTGAAGCTTTCTTT. It is translated as CASSLGQGTEAFF. This chain joins TRBV7-2 and TRBJ1-1; possibly TRBD1 for D (6 bases). The CDR3 extends over 13 amino acids. V was pared by 1 base and J by 5 bases, with 8 bases between. The germline V gene encodes CDR1 SGHTA and CDR2 FQGNSA.

This chain links TRBV12-5 with TRBJ1-1; D may be TRBD1 (6 bases). CDR3 size: 13 residues. V lost 8 bases, J lost 7 bases, and 17 bases lay in between. Germline CDR1 LGHNT, CDR2 FRNRAP. The CDR3 coding sequence is TGTGCTAGTTGTGACCCCCGAGGGGGTGAAGCTTTCTTT. Protein sequence: CASCDPRGGEAFF.

In this sample, this clone turned up once. This chain links TRBV4-1 with TRBJ1-1; D might be TRBD1 (5 bases). Germline CDR1 is MGHRA and CDR2 is YSYEKL. There are 16 residues in the CDR3. V was clipped by 3 bases and J by 3 bases, with 17 bases between them. The CDR3 spells CASSQAIAGGDTEAFF. CDR3 DNA sequence: TGCGCCAGCAGCCAGGCCATTGCGGGGGGGGACACTGAAGCTTTCTTT.

The chain joins TRBV11-2 to TRBJ2-5; 12 nucleotides line up with TRBD2. Trimming took 5 bases from V and 4 from J; bases not matched to a gene: 5. CDR3 length: 15 amino acids. The germline V gene encodes CDR1 SGHAT and CDR2 FQNNGV. The CDR3 DNA reads TGTGCCAGCAGCCCCCTAGCGGGGGGGCGAGAGACCCAGTACTTC. Translated, it gives CASSPLAGGRETQYF.

This clone came up once. The chain links TRBV6-5 to TRBJ2-3, with 8 bases aligning to TRBD1. This CDR3 contains 14 residues. J gave up 2 bases and V 6 bases, and 4 bases lay outside the gene matches. The germline V gene has CDR1 MNHEY and CDR2 SVGAGI. The CDR3 DNA sequence: TGTGCCAGCAGGGGACAGGCCAACACAGATACGCAGTATTTT. It codes for CASRGQANTDTQYF.

The rearrangement uses TRBV2 and TRBJ2-2, with 7 bases fitting TRBD2. The V segment lost 6 bases and the J segment 3 bases; nucleotides outside the gene matches: 1. This CDR3 contains 13 residues. Germline V gives CDR1 SNHLY, CDR2 FYNNEI. The CDR3 reads CASRREDTGELFF. The CDR3, as DNA: TGTGCCAGCAGACGGGAGGACACCGGGGAGCTGTTTTTT.

This sequence joins TRBV5-8 and TRBJ1-4; no reliable D call. CDR3 length: 15 residues. Germline CDR1 and CDR2: SGHTS and YDEGEE. V was cut by 4 bases and J by 0 bases, with 10 bases left in between. The chain's CDR3 is CASSPGSTTNEKLFF. The CDR3 bases are TGTGCCAGCAGCCCCGGTAGTACAACTAATGAAAAACTGTTTTTT.

The rearrangement joins TRBV7-9 to TRBJ1-2; D is unresolved. Germline V gene sequence: CDR1 SEHNR, CDR2 FQNEAQ (reference sequence). V was shortened by 2 bases and J by 5 bases, with 6 bases between the two germline ends. CDR3 length: 12 residues. CDR3 loop: CASSLSSYGYTF. CDR3 nucleotides: TGTGCCAGCAGCTTATCCAGTTATGGCTACACCTTC.

This clone has only a few counts. The rearrangement joins TRBV7-8 to TRBJ2-5; no clear D gene. Germline V gene sequence: CDR1 SGHVS, CDR2 FQNEAQ. V shed 1 base and J shed 3 bases, with 9 bases lying between them. This CDR3 contains 14 residues. CDR3 loop: CASSLVRGEETQYF. For the CDR3, the DNA is TGTGCCAGCAGCTTAGTGCGAGGAGAAGAGACCCAGTACTTC.

This rearrangement joins TRBV21-1 to TRBJ2-7; the table's TRBD2 call for D was not verified on the DNA. TRBV21-1 corresponds to a pseudogene. The CDR3 totals 16 residues. The CDR3 spells CASSKEMTISSYEQYF. The CDR3 DNA follows: TGTGCCAGCAGCAAAGAGATGACTATTTCCTCCTACGAGCAGTACTTC.

A note on this clone: Other DNA variants within this sample encode the same CDR3. This chain links TRBV7-2 with TRBJ2-5; 13 nucleotides match TRBD2. Germline trimming cut 1 base from V and 2 bases from J; bases unmatched to any gene: 1. Looked up from germline, CDR1 is SGHTA and CDR2 is FQGNSA. This CDR3 region has 16 residues. As DNA, the CDR3 is TGTGCCAGCAGCTTAGGACTAGCGGGGGGTCAAGAGACCCAGTACTTC. It translates to CASSLGLAGGQETQYF.

V is TRBV5-1 and J is TRBJ2-1, with D perhaps TRBD1 (6 bases). Germline CDR1 is SGHRS and CDR2 is YFSETQ. V was clipped by 1 base and J by 0 bases, with 11 bases between them. The CDR3 spans 16 residues. CDR3 protein: CASSLTGMSSYNEQFF. CDR3 nucleotide sequence: TGCGCCAGCAGCTTGACAGGGATGAGCTCCTACAATGAGCAGTTCTTC.

J is TRBJ2-3 and V is TRBV5-1, with 10 bases matching TRBD2. Germline V gene data show CDR1 as SGHRS and CDR2 as YFSETQ. The ends lost 0 bases at V and 1 base at J; junction bases unmatched: 2. This CDR3 region has 16 residues. CDR3 in amino acids: CASSLGGTSGTDTQYF. The CDR3 nucleotides read TGCGCCAGCAGCTTGGGAGGGACTAGCGGCACAGATACGCAGTATTTT.